This T cell receptor beta chain was sequenced for a study of shared clonotypes between healthy human individuals. Germline loops: CDR1 SNHLY, CDR2 FYNNEI. V was clipped by 8 bases and J by 5 bases; unmatched bases: 8. This CDR3 spans 14 amino acids. Notes on this clone: Its antigen remains unidentified.

Overall study results and limits: Naive subsets usually exceeded memory subsets in estimated richness. The generation probabilities recorded for non-shared clonotypes fell below those of clonotypes shared by all four donors.

The repertoire was sequenced with immunoSEQ multiplex PCR; TCRdb's copy has only in-frame clones and lacks some. Of a few million clones listed, 85% to 95% are singletons. What was sequenced was naive CD4+ T cells from PBMCs. As to subset: CD45RA+ positively selected. The clonotype comes from a young man in good health. Some clones in this sample may be carry-over from other donors' samples. The rearrangement joins TRBV2 to TRBJ2-7; 11 nucleotides match TRBD1. The CDR3 bases are TGTGCCAGCGGGGGGACAGGGGGATTTAACGAGCAGTACTTC. As protein: CASGGTGGFNEQYF. Full variable domain (remainder filled in from reference TRBV2 and TRBJ2-7): EPEVTQTPSHQVTQMGQEVILRCVPISNHLYFYWYRQILGQKVEFLVSFYNNEISEKSEIFDDQFSVERPDGSNFTLKIRSTKLEDSAMYFCASGGTGGFNEQYFGPGTRLTVT.